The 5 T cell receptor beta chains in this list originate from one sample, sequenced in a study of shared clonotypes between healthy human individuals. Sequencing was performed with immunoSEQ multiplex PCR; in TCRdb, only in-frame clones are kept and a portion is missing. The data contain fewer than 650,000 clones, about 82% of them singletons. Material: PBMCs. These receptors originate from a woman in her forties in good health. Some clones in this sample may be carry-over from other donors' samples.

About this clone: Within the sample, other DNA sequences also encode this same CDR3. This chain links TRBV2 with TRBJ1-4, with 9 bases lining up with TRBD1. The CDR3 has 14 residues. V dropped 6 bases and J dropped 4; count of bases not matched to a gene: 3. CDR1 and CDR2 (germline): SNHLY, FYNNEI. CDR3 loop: CASRQGASNEKLFF. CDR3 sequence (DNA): TGTGCCAGCAGACAGGGGGCTAGTAATGAAAAACTGTTTTTT. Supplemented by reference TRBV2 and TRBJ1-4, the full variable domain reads EPEVTQTPSHQVTQMGQEVILRCVPISNHLYFYWYRQILGQKVEFLVSFYNNEISEKSEIFDDQFSVERPDGSNFTLKIRSTKLEDSAMYFCASRQGASNEKLFFGSGTQLSVL.

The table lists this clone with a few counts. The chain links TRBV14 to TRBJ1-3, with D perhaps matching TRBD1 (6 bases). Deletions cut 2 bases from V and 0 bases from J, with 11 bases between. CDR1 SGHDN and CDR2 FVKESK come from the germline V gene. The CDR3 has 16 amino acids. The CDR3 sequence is CASSQTRGGSGNTIYF. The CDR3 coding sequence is TGTGCCAGCAGCCAAACAAGAGGGGGCTCTGGAAACACCATATATTTT.

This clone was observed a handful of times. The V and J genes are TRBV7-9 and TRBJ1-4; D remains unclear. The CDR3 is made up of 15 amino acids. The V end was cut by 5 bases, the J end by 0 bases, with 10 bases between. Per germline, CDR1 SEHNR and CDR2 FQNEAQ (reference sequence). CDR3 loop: CASSPDGTTNEKLFF. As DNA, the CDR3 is TGTGCCAGCAGCCCAGACGGAACAACTAATGAAAAACTGTTTTTT.

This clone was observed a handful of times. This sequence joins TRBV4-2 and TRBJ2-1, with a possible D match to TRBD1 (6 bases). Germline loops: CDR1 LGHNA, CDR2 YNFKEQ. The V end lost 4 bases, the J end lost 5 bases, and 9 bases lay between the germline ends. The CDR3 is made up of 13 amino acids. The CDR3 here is CASSRGRDNEQFF. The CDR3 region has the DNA TGTGCCAGCAGCCGGGGGCGTGACAATGAGCAGTTCTTC.

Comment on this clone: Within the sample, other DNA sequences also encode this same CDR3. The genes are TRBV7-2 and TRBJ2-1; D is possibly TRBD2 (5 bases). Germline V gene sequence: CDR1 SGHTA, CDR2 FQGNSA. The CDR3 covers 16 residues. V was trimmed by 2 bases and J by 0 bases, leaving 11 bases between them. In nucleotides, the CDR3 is TGTGCCAGCAGCTTACTGGCGGGTAGCTCCTACAATGAGCAGTTCTTC. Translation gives CASSLLAGSSYNEQFF.